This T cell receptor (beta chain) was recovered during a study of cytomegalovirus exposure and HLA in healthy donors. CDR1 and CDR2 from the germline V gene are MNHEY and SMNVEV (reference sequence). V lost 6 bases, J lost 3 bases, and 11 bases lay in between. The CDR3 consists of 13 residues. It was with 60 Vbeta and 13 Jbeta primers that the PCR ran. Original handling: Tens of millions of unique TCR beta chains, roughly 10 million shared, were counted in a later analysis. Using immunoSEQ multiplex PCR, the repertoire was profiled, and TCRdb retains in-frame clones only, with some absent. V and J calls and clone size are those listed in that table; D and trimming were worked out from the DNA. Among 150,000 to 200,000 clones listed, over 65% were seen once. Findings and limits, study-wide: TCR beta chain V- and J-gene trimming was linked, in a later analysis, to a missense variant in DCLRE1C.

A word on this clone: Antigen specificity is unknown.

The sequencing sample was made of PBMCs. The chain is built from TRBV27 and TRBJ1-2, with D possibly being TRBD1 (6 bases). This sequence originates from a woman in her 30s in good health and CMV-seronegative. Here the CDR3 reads CASRKTGYYGYTF. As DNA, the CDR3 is TGTGCCAGCAGAAAGACAGGCTACTATGGCTACACCTTC.